The entry that follows covers one T cell receptor gamma chain sequence. This clone counts as large (0.1 to 1%). Its antigen target is currently unknown. Nothing much larger sits one base from this clone, and base qualities are not available. These data belong to a study of Vγ9Vδ2 T cells in congenital toxoplasmosis (dated by TCRdb to the early 2020s). For the wider study: The diagnosis of congenital toxoplasmosis relied on IgG, IgM and IgA serology, Western blot and an in-house interferon-gamma release assay. Repertoire sequencing was done on samples from infants at 2 months after birth and at 1 year of age. This study compared the CDR3 repertoires of the gamma and delta chains in sorted blood gammadelta T cells from congenitally T. gondii-infected infants versus uninfected infants. At 2 months, TCR sequencing included five or six infected and fewer than 13 uninfected infants, and at 1 year it included 3 infected and 4 uninfected infants. The paper's findings and limits, for the study overall: Two months was the earliest age with enough suitable sample material for TCR repertoire analysis, so newborn repertoires were not sequenced. Both infected and uninfected infants showed a high prevalence of a public TRGV9 clonotype. Among approximately 2-month-old infants, germline-encoded fetal-type TRDV2 CDR3 sequences seemed to show up more often in infected than in uninfected infants, which suggests an in utero expansion footprint. Repertoire differences between infected and uninfected infants were less clearly seen at 1 year of age than at 2 months. Compared with uninfected infants, infected infants at 2 months appeared to have fewer N additions in their TRGV9 and TRDV2 CDR3s, and this was especially true for TRDV2-TRDJ1 sequences.

The CDR3 numbers 12 residues from cysteine through phenylalanine. Only CDR3 DNA is held: 36 bases, read in frame from base 1. CDR1 and CDR2 are read off the germline V gene as EGSTGY and YDSYTSSV. After removal of 0 bases from V and 8 bases from J, the junction retains 4 bases not matched to a gene. The same treatment, using spiramycin and/or pyrimethamine plus sulfadiazine plus folinic acid, was given to mothers of both infected and uninfected infants. All infants, infected and uninfected, were born by term delivery after more than 37 weeks of gestation. About 1 mL of blood was processed into PBMCs by Lymphoprep gradient centrifugation, after which the PBMCs were cryopreserved in liquid nitrogen and shipped to Belgium. Thawed PBMCs were labeled with Zombie NIR viability dye and stained with CD3, TCR gammadelta, Vgamma9 and Vdelta2 antibodies. A FACSAria III was used to sort CD3+ TCRgammadelta+ T cells, reaching a mean purity of approximately 98%. For each sample, the RNeasy Micro Kit was used to isolate RNA from approximately 10,000 sorted gammadelta T cells. The infants were born to mothers who were enrolled with primary T. gondii infection during pregnancy. The infants' peripheral blood was drawn at an outpatient microbiology and virology center located in Pavia, Italy.

Using SuperScript II, cDNA was generated through template-switch reverse transcription, with TRGC- and TRDC-specific primers combined in a single tube. The TRGC primer was designed so that it would bind both of the constant genes TRGC1 and TRGC2. The KAPA Real-Time Library Amplification Kit was used to amplify TRG and TRD, and AMPure XP beads were used for purification between steps. Index PCR with the Nextera XT Index Kit was used to attach the Illumina sequencing adapters. Sequencing of TRG and TRD amplicons was performed on an Illumina MiSeq with the V2 300 kit, and 150 bp paired-end reads were generated. The study's processing was this. Before any further analysis, FastQC version 0.11.8 was used to assess read quality. Reads were mapped to GenBank TRG or TRD reference genes, and MiXCR version 3.0.3 was used to assemble CDR3 sequences. MiXCR defaults were kept, except that TRDD gene segments were assembled using 3 rather than 5 consecutive nucleotides. VDJtools version 1.2.1 calculated N additions, CDR3 length, J segment length and clonotype sharing between samples. CDR3 sequences that were out of frame or contained stop codons were left out of the analysis. Infant repertoires were assessed for overlap with previously published fetal, cord blood and adult blood Vgamma9Vdelta2 repertoires. TCRdb reprocessed the public reads with the caller CATT; rows with the same DNA were merged afterwards. The V and J calls and clone size come from TCRdb's table, not from the authors' own analysis. This sample lists 200 to 250 gamma-chain clones; 8% to 10% were detected once. Approximately 68% of the sample lies in the top ten.

The clonotype originates from a child under 10 years old born to a mother with Toxoplasma gondii infection during pregnancy, either congenitally infected or uninfected (not recorded which). Input material: gamma-delta T cells from blood. The V and J genes are TRGV4 and TRGJ1 or TRGJ2. The nucleotides read TGTGCCACCTGGGATGGGCTCGATAAGAAACTCTTT. The encoded protein is CATWDGLDKKLF.